This entry features one T cell receptor beta chain sequence. What it recognizes is unknown. RNA was extracted from bulk tissue without any cell sorting. TCRbeta libraries were built with three rounds of nested PCR, modified from ARM-PCR. In TCRdb, the multiplex PCR reads were re-called with MiXCR into one record per CDR3 protein. The data hold 84,000 or so distinct CDR3 sequences, with 61% observed a single time. This entry belongs to a study of tumor and adjacent non-tumor tissue in lung cancer. In the study overall: Stage I to III disease affected 10 men and roughly 5 women aged about 31 to 80.

Study conclusions and caveats: Significantly higher TCR diversity was found in tumor than normal lung. In normal lung, the top 100 clones were significantly more dominant than in tumor.

This receptor was obtained from an older man with non-small cell lung cancer. Source material: lung tumor tissue.

The CDR3 region has the DNA TGTGCCAACACCAGAGCAGAGGGGCTCATCACAGATACGCAGTATTTT. Residues: CANTRAEGLITDTQYF. The V gene is TRBV6-1, the J gene TRBJ2-3; D may be TRBD1 or TRBD2 (5 bases each). Germline-derived CDR1 and CDR2 are MNHNS and SASEGT. This CDR3 has 16 residues. The V end lost 10 bases, the J end lost 2 bases, and 22 bases lay between the germline ends.